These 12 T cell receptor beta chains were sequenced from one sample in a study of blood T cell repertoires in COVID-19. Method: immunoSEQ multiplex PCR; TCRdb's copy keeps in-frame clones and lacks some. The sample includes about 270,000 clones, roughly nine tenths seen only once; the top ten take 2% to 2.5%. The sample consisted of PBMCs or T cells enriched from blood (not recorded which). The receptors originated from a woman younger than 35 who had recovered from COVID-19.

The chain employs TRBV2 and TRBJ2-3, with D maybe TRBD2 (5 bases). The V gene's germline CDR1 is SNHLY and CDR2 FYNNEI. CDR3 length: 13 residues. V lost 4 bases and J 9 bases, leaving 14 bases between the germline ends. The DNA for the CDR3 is TGTGCCAGCAGTGTGACTCTACTAGGGACGCAGTATTTT. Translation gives CASSVTLLGTQYF. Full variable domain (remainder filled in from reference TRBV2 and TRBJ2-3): EPEVTQTPSHQVTQMGQEVILRCVPISNHLYFYWYRQILGQKVEFLVSFYNNEISEKSEIFDDQFSVERPDGSNFTLKIRSTKLEDSAMYFCASSVTLLGTQYFGPGTRLTVL.

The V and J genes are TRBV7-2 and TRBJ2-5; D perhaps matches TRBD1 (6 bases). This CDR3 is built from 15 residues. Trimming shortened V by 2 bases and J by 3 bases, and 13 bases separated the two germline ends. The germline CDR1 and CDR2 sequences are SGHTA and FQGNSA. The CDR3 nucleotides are TGTGCCAGCAGCTTAATGGGGGCGGGTGAAGAGACCCAGTACTTC. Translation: CASSLMGAGEETQYF.

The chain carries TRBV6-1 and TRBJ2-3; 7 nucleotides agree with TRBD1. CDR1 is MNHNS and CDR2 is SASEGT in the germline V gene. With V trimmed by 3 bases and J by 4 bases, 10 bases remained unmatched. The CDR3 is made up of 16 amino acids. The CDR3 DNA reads TGTGCCAGCAGTGACCCACAGGGGCCTAAGGCAGATACGCAGTATTTT. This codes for CASSDPQGPKADTQYF.

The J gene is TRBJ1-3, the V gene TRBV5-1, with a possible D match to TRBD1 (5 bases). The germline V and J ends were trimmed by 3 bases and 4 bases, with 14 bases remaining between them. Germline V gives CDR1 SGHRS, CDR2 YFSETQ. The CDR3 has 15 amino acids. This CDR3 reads CASSSDPGPGNTIYF. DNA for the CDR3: TGCGCCAGCAGCTCCGACCCAGGGCCCGGAAACACCATATATTTT.

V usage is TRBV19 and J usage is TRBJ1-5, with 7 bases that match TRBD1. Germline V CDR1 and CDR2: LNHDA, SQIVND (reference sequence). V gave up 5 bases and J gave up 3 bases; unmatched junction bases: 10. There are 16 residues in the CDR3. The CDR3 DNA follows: TGTGCCAGTAGTTCTCACCAGACAGGGTACAATCAGCCCCAGCATTTT. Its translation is CASSSHQTGYNQPQHF. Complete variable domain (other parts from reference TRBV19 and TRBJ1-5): DGGITQSPKYLFRKEGQNVTLSCEQNLNHDAMYWYRQDPGQGLRLIYYSQIVNDFQKGDIAEGYSVSREKKESFPLTVTSAQKNPTAFYLCASSSHQTGYNQPQHFGDGTRLSIL.

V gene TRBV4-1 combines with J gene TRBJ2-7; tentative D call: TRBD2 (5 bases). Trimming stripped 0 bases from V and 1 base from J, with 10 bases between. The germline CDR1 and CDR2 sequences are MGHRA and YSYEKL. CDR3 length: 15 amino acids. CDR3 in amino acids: CASSQDERSSYEQYF. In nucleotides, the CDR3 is TGCGCCAGCAGCCAAGATGAGCGGTCATCCTACGAGCAGTACTTC.

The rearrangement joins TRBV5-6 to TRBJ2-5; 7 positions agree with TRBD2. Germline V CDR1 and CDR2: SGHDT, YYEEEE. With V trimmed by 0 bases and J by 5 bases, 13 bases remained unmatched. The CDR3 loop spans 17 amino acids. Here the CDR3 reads CASSLVFSGQPGETQYF. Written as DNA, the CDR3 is TGTGCCAGCAGCTTGGTATTTAGCGGGCAACCTGGTGAGACCCAGTACTTC.

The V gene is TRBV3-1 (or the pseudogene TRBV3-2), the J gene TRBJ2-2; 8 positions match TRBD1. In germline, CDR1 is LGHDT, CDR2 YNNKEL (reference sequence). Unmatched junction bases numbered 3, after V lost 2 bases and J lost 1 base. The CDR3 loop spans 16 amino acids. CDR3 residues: CASSQFDRGNTGELFF. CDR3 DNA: TGTGCCAGCAGCCAATTCGACAGGGGGAACACCGGGGAGCTGTTTTTT.

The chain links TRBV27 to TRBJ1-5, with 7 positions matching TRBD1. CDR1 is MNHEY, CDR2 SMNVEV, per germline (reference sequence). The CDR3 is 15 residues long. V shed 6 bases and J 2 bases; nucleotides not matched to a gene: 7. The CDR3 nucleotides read TGTGCCAGCAGCGAGAGACAGGGAGGCAATCAGCCCCAGCATTTT. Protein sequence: CASSERQGGNQPQHF.

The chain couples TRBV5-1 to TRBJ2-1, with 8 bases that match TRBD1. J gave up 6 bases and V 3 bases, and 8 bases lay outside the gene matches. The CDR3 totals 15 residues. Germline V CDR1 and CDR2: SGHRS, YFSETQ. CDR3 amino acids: CASSYGQGKGNEQFF. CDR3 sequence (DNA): TGCGCCAGCAGCTACGGACAGGGTAAGGGCAATGAGCAGTTCTTC. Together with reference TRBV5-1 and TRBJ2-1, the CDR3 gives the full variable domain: KAGVTQTPRYLIKTRGQQVTLSCSPISGHRSVSWYQQTPGQGLQFLFEYFSETQRNKGNFPGRFSGRQFSNSRSEMNVSTLELGDSALYLCASSYGQGKGNEQFFGPGTRLTVL.

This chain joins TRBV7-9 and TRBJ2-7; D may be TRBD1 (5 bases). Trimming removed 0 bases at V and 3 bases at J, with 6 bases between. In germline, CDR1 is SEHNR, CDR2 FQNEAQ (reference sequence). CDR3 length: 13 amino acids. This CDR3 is CASSLATDYEQYF. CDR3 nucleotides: TGTGCCAGCAGCTTAGCGACAGACTACGAGCAGTACTTC. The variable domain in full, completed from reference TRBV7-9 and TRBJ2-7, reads DTGVSQNPRHKITKRGQNVTFRCDPISEHNRLYWYRQTLGQGPEFLTYFQNEAQLEKSRLLSDRFSAERPKGSFSTLEIQRTEQGDSAMYLCASSLATDYEQYFGPGTRLTVT.

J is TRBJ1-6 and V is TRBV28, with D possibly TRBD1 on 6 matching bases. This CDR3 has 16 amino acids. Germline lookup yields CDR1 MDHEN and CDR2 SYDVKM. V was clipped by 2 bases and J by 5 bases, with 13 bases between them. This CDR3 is CASSLRQGLNNSPLHF. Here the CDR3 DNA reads TGTGCCAGCAGTTTAAGGCAGGGGCTGAATAATTCACCCCTCCACTTT.